The rows below give T cell receptor beta chains drawn from one sample of a study of read filtering for tumor transcriptome and immune sequencing. TCRdb reanalysed the reads using MiXCR and keeps one entry per CDR3 protein. The sample consists of approximately 62,000 distinct CDR3 sequences, about 19% of them appearing once. Sequenced material: a population of CD138-negative cells sorted from bone marrow. These receptors originate from a donor aged 40 or older with multiple myeloma. The CDR3 runs from the conserved cysteine through the conserved F or W. The D gene is left open where the match is weak. Size values are once, few and many counts, or a class for expanded clones, and some rows have none.

TRBV7-9	-	many	TRBJ1-1	TGTGCCAGCAGCTTAGCAGGTCAGTTCACTGAAGCTTTCTTT	CASSLAGQFTEAFF
TRBV19	-	many	TRBJ1-2	TGTGCCAGTAGCCCCGGGGTTTCTAACTATGGCTACACCTTC	CASSPGVSNYGYTF
TRBV2	TRBD1	many	TRBJ2-2	TGTGCCAGCAGGTCAGGGGGCGCGTACACCGGGGAGCTGTTTTTT	CASRSGGAYTGELFF
TRBV4-1	-	many	TRBJ2-5	TGCGCCAGCAGCTCCATCCAAGAGACCCAGTACTTC	CASSSIQETQYF
TRBV7-3	TRBD1	many	TRBJ2-2	TGTGCCAGCAGCCGGGACAGACCGAACACCGGGGAGCTGTTTTTT	CASSRDRPNTGELFF
TRBV29-1	-	many	TRBJ2-7	TGCAGCGTTGCCCAGGGAAACTACGAGCAGTACTTC	CSVAQGNYEQYF
TRBV20-1	-	-	TRBJ2-1	TGCGGTGCTTTCCCCTACCTCGGGACAAATCACTACAATGAGCAGTTCTTC	CGAFPYLGTNHYNEQFF
TRBV7-9	TRBD1	many	TRBJ1-2	TGTGCCAGCAGCTTTTCGACAGGGAGGGGTAACTATGGCTACACCTTC	CASSFSTGRGNYGYTF
TRBV28	-	many	TRBJ2-2	TGTGCCAGCATCCCACAGGGGACTCCCACCGGGGAGCTGTTTTTT	CASIPQGTPTGELFF
TRBV7-8	-	many	TRBJ2-1	TGTGCCAGCAGCTTATCCGGGGTAGGTGGGTACAATGAGCAGTTCTTC	CASSLSGVGGYNEQFF
TRBV4-1	TRBD1	many	TRBJ1-1	TGCGCCAGCAGCCAAGGACAGGGCTCTCCGGTGGGCACTGAAGCTTTCTTT	CASSQGQGSPVGTEAFF
TRBV12-3/TRBV12-4	TRBD2	many	TRBJ2-1	TGTGCCAGCAGACTAGCGGGGGGGCCTAGTGAGCAGTTCTTC	CASRLAGGPSEQFF
TRBV7-9	TRBD1	many	TRBJ2-7	TGTGCCAGCAGCTTGCCTAGGGGACAGGGCGTCTACGAGCAGTACTTC	CASSLPRGQGVYEQYF
TRBV20-1	-	many	TRBJ2-1	TGCAGTGCTAGAGATCCAGCGCCAGGCGCCCACAATGAGCAGTTCTTC	CSARDPAPGAHNEQFF
TRBV3-1	-	many	TRBJ2-5	TGTGCCAGCAGCCAAGCGGGGGGCCTAGAGACCCAGTACTTC	CASSQAGGLETQYF
TRBV30	-	-	TRBJ2-3	TGTGCCTGGAGTGTAGGTGGGACTCCTAGCACAGATACGCAGTATTTT	CAWSVGGTPSTDTQYF
TRBV4-1	TRBD2	many	TRBJ2-4	TGCGCCAGCAGCCAAGTTCGACTAGCGGGACGGAAAAACATTCAGTACTTC	CASSQVRLAGRKNIQYF
TRBV5-1	-	many	TRBJ2-7	TGCGCCAGCAGCTTGATTTCGGACACCACCGAGCAGTACTTC	CASSLISDTTEQYF
TRBV1	-	-	TRBJ1-1	TGCACCAGCAGCCATCGACTTGGCGGTCGAGCTCTCTTT	CTSSHRLGGRALF
TRBV20-1	TRBD1	many	TRBJ1-2	TGCAGTGCTAGAGCCGGCAGGGGGTATGGCTACACCTTC	CSARAGRGYGYTF
TRBV23-1	-	many	TRBJ2-7	TGCGCCAGCAGTCAACCCGGGACAACCTACGAGCAGTACTTC	CASSQPGTTYEQYF
TRBV20-1	-	many	TRBJ1-1	TGCAGTGCTAGGAAACATTCGAACACTGAAGCTTTCTTT	CSARKHSNTEAFF
TRBV6-6	-	-	TRBJ1-3	TGTGCCAGCAGTTACCTAAACAGGGTATTGGGCTCTGGAAACACCATATATTTT	CASSYLNRVLGSGNTIYF
TRBV4-1	-	many	TRBJ2-1	TGCGCCAGCAGCCCTTTGGACATGGTCGCCTACAATGAGCAGTTCTTC	CASSPLDMVAYNEQFF
TRBV29-1	-	-	TRBJ1-5	TGCAGCGTTGAAGGCGGTCCCAATCAGCCCCAGCATTTT	CSVEGGPNQPQHF
TRBV5-1	-	many	TRBJ1-5	TGCGCCAGCAGCTTGGAGGGGGACAAGCCCCAGCATTTT	CASSLEGDKPQHF
TRBV5-1	TRBD2	many	TRBJ2-7	TGCGCCAGCAGTATAGGGACTACCACCTCCTACGAGCAGTACTTC	CASSIGTTTSYEQYF
TRBV9	-	many	TRBJ2-2	TGTGCCAGCAGCACTACAGGGATGAACACCGGGGAGCTGTTTTTT	CASSTTGMNTGELFF
TRBV19	-	many	TRBJ1-2	TGTGCCAACAGACTTCATGGCTACACCTTC	CANRLHGYTF
TRBV10-3	TRBD1	many	TRBJ2-1	TGTGCCATCAGTCGACAGGGGGGCTCCTACAATGAGCAGTTCTTC	CAISRQGGSYNEQFF
TRBV19	-	many	TRBJ2-1	TGTGCCAGTAGTATCCGGTGGAGCGGAGCCGCCGATGAGCAGTTCTTC	CASSIRWSGAADEQFF
TRBV20-1	-	many	TRBJ1-1	TGCAGTGGCGGGGCCCTGAACACTGAAGCTTTCTTT	CSGGALNTEAFF
TRBV29-1	TRBD2	-	TRBJ2-7	TGCAGCATTGAAGTACTCGGGAGGGACGAGCAGTACTTT	CSIEVLGRDEQYF
TRBV5-1	TRBD1	many	TRBJ2-1	TGCGCCAGCAGTCGAACGGGACAGGGGGCGCACAATGAGCAGTTCTTC	CASSRTGQGAHNEQFF
TRBV2	-	many	TRBJ2-7	TGTGCCAGCAGAGGGACTGCACACGAGCAGTACTTC	CASRGTAHEQYF
TRBV12-3/TRBV12-4	-	many	TRBJ1-3	TGTGCCAGCAGTTCAGCGTACTCTGGAAACACCATATATTTT	CASSSAYSGNTIYF
TRBV20-1	TRBD1	few	TRBJ1-5	TGCAGTGCTAGGAAACAGGGGCTTGGGAATCAGCCCCAGCATTTT	CSARKQGLGNQPQHF
TRBV5-1	-	many	TRBJ2-6	TGCGCCAGCAGCTTGGAAGCCTTCGGGGCCAACGTCCTGACTTTC	CASSLEAFGANVLTF
TRBV24-1	TRBD1	-	TRBJ2-1	TGTGCCACCAATAGGGGACAGGGGGCTTGGAATGAGCAGTTCTTC	CATNRGQGAWNEQFF
TRBV11-2	-	-	TRBJ1-1	TGTGCCAGCAGCTTAGTAGCCGGGGGGGCTTTCTTT	CASSLVAGGAFF
TRBV3-1	-	many	TRBJ2-7	TGTGCCAGCAGCCAAGATGTCTTGGCCTACGAGCAGTACTTC	CASSQDVLAYEQYF
TRBV30	-	many	TRBJ2-7	TGTGCCTGGAGTCGTGGGGGGTCTGCTATATACGAGCAGTACTTC	CAWSRGGSAIYEQYF
TRBV7-2	-	many	TRBJ2-1	TGTGCCAGCAGCTTAGCGCCCCGGGGATACAATGAGCAGTTCTTC	CASSLAPRGYNEQFF
TRBV20-1	-	medium-sized	TRBJ2-3	TGCAGTGCAAGAAGTAGGGATACGCAGTATTTT	CSARSRDTQYF
TRBV7-9	TRBD1	-	TRBJ2-1	TGTGCCAGCAGCTTGTACGGGACAGTCTACAATGAGCAGTTCTTC	CASSLYGTVYNEQFF
TRBV11-2	-	many	TRBJ2-1	TGTGCCAGCAGCTTGATCAATGAGCAGTTCTTC	CASSLINEQFF
TRBV4-1	TRBD2	many	TRBJ2-7	TGCGCCAGCAGCCAAGAGGGACTAGCTTACTACGAGCAGTACTTC	CASSQEGLAYYEQYF
TRBV28	TRBD1	many	TRBJ1-5	TGTGCCAGCACCCCAGGGGGAATCAATCAGCCCCAGCATTTT	CASTPGGINQPQHF
TRBV4-1	TRBD1	many	TRBJ1-2	TGCGCCAGCAGCCATCCCGGACAGGGAGGAAACTATGGCTACACCTTC	CASSHPGQGGNYGYTF
TRBV30	-	many	TRBJ2-1	TGTGCCTGGAGTCCCCGGGCATACAATGAGCAGTTCTTC	CAWSPRAYNEQFF